This T cell receptor beta chain originates from a study of OX40 agonist ivuxolimab in advanced cancers. The method was immunoSEQ multiplex PCR; TCRdb's version includes in-frame clones alone and lacks a portion of them. Of some 64,000 clones in the sample, 91% are singletons; the top ten hold over 15%. The CDR3 totals 15 residues. The germline CDR1 and CDR2 sequences are SGHRS and YFSETQ. Trimming took off 3 bases at V and 0 bases at J, with 12 bases between the two ends. Study outcomes and limitations: Partial responders at 0.1-3.0 mg/kg had among the lowest clonal expansion. At 0.1 to 3.0 mg/kg and by week 6, clonal expansion occurred in CD4+ and CD8+ blood T cells. There were also nonresponders showing low normalized T-cell clonal expansion.

About this clone itself: Its antigen remains unknown.

This TCR derives from an adult with an advanced solid tumor such as melanoma, head and neck, liver or kidney cancer. The V and J genes are TRBV5-1 and TRBJ1-1; possible D gene TRBD1, 5 bases. The material was CD4+ or CD8+ T cells sorted from blood, obtained in a trial of the OX40 agonist ivuxolimab. The CDR3 DNA sequence: TGCGCCAGCAGCTGGGGGGTCGGCATGAACACTGAAGCTTTCTTT. Protein sequence: CASSWGVGMNTEAFF.